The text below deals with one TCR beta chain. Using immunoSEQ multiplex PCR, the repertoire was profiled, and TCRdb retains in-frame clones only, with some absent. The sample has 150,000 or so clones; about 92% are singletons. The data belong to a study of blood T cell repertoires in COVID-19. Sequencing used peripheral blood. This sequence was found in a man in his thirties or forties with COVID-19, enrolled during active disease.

CDR3 bases: TGTGCCAGCAGCCCCCCCCCGGGAGGGCTTCGTACGCAGTATTTT. Translating gives CASSPPPGGLRTQYF. The V gene is TRBV11-2, the J gene TRBJ2-3; TRBD2 matches 8 bases. The CDR3 has 15 residues. CDR1 is SGHAT and CDR2 is FQNNGV in the germline V gene. The V segment lost 5 bases and the J segment 8 bases; nucleotides outside the gene matches: 12. The whole variable domain, remainder taken from reference TRBV11-2 and TRBJ2-3, is EAGVAQSPRYKIIEKRQSVAFWCNPISGHATLYWYQQILGQGPKLLIQFQNNGVVDDSQLPKDRFSAERLKGVDSTLKIQPAKLEDSAVYLCASSPPPGGLRTQYFGPGTRLTVL.